The 23 T cell receptor beta chains below were found in one sample sequenced in a study of regulatory T cells in long-lasting Graves disease. TCR beta libraries were built with iRepertoire HTBI primers and Arm-PCR of CDR3 regions. TCRdb processed the multiplex PCR reads anew with MiXCR; each CDR3 protein has one entry. The data show approximately 400,000 distinct CDR3 sequences, roughly 25% seen once. Described time point: persistent/refractory GD, antithyroid drugs over 5 years with positive TRAb. Researchers made the TCR library from RNA that was extracted from PBMCs. Specimen: peripheral blood mononuclear cells (PBMCs), collected when the disease was refractory, from a patient treated with antithyroid drugs. Receptor source: a woman aged 40 to 55 with Graves disease.

This clonotype was found many times. The rearrangement links TRBV7-2 to TRBJ2-7, with 10 bases matching TRBD1. This CDR3 contains 16 residues. J lost 2 bases, V lost 0 bases, and 4 bases had no gene match. CDR1 is SGHTA and CDR2 is FQGNSA in the germline V gene. CDR3 amino acids: CASSLAGTGVTYEQYF. CDR3 coding DNA: TGTGCCAGCAGCTTAGCCGGGACAGGGGTTACCTACGAGCAGTACTTC.

This clonotype has a count of ten or more. This rearrangement joins TRBV2 to TRBJ1-5; the D gene is possibly TRBD1 (6 bases). The CDR3 totals 19 residues. V lost 6 bases and J 5 bases, leaving 29 bases between the germline ends. Germline CDR1 is SNHLY and CDR2 is FYNNEI. The CDR3 is CASRTTSLSETGPDQPQHF. The CDR3 DNA follows: TGTGCCAGCAGGACCACTTCGTTATCGGAAACAGGGCCCGATCAGCCCCAGCATTTT.

This clonotype was seen ten or more times. The chain joins TRBV7-2 to TRBJ2-5; 7 bases line up with TRBD1. V dropped 5 bases and J dropped 2; count of bases not matched to a gene: 5. The CDR3 has 14 amino acids. Germline V lookup: CDR1 SGHTA, CDR2 FQGNSA. In DNA form, the CDR3 reads TGTGCCAGCAGCCTTTCGACAGGGCAAGAGACCCAGTACTTC. This encodes CASSLSTGQETQYF.

This clonotype occurred many times. The chain is built from TRBV28 and TRBJ1-1; 7 bases map to TRBD1. CDR1 and CDR2 from the germline V gene are MDHEN and SYDVKM. V dropped 3 bases and J dropped 1; count of bases not matched to a gene: 5. CDR3 length: 15 residues. The DNA for the CDR3 is TGTGCCAGCAGTTTCCGGGGACAGCCGAACACTGAAGCTTTCTTT. Encoded protein: CASSFRGQPNTEAFF.

This chain links TRBV29-1 with TRBJ1-2; a weak D match, TRBD1 (5 bases). The CDR3 loop spans 12 amino acids. Trimming stripped 6 bases from V and 1 base from J, with 9 bases between. Germline values: CDR1 SQVTM, CDR2 ANQGSEA. CDR3 nucleotides: TGCAGCGTCATGCAGGGTAACTATGGCTACACCTTC. Encoded protein: CSVMQGNYGYTF.

For this clonotype: A much larger clonotype is one base distant, so this may be a read error. In this CDR3 the conserved last residue, phenylalanine or tryptophan, is missing, so a read error is likely. This chain joins TRBV28 and TRBJ2-7, with a weak D call TRBD1 (6 bases). The CDR3 has 15 amino acids. The germline CDR1 and CDR2 sequences are MDHEN and SYDVKM. V lost 6 bases and J lost 2, with 17 bases in between. CDR3 sequence: CASSLGAGVTYEQYL. The CDR3 DNA reads TGTGCCAGCAGCCTAGGGGCAGGGGTGACCTACGAGCAGTACCTC.

This chain links TRBV2 with TRBJ2-1; D gene ambiguous. This CDR3 spans 16 amino acids. Trimming removed 6 bases at V and 4 bases at J, with 19 bases between. Germline lookup yields CDR1 SNHLY and CDR2 FYNNEI. CDR3 protein: CASSYNSRTIYNEQFF. CDR3 in DNA: TGTGCCAGCAGCTATAATTCCCGCACAATTTACAATGAGCAGTTCTTC.

This chain uses TRBV5-8 with TRBJ2-2; D uncertain. This CDR3 spans 18 amino acids. Trimming stripped 7 bases from V and 6 bases from J, with 28 bases between. Germline CDR1 reads SGHTS; CDR2 reads YDEGEE. The CDR3 here is CASHLEAWIGIFAGELFF. CDR3 bases: TGTGCCAGCCACCTCGAGGCATGGATTGGGATTTTCGCCGGGGAGCTGTTTTTT.

This chain connects TRBV7-9 to TRBJ1-6, with D perhaps matching TRBD1 (5 bases). V dropped 5 bases and J dropped 6 bases, with 14 bases sitting between them. CDR3 size: 15 residues. The germline CDR1 and CDR2 sequences are SEHNR and FQNEAQ (reference sequence). CDR3 residues: CASSLGTGFNSPLHF. Here the CDR3 DNA reads TGTGCCAGCAGCCTGGGAACAGGCTTTAATTCACCCCTCCACTTT.

The sample holds many counts of this clonotype. The chain carries TRBV10-3 and TRBJ2-7; the match to TRBD2 covers 10 bases. The length of the CDR3 is 14 residues. The germline gives CDR1 ENHRY, CDR2 SYGVKD. V gave up 6 bases and J gave up 2 bases; unmatched junction bases: 4. The CDR3 coding sequence is TGTGCCATCAGGACGAGCGGGGGGGCCTACGAGCAGTACTTC. This codes for CAIRTSGGAYEQYF.

A remark on this clonotype: This may stem from a read error, because a much larger clone lies one nucleotide away. The J gene is TRBJ1-2, the V gene TRBV29-1, with D possibly matching TRBD1 (5 bases). CDR3 length: 13 amino acids. CDR1 is SQVTM, CDR2 ANQGSEA, per germline. V dropped 7 bases and J dropped 0 bases, with 12 bases sitting between them. The CDR3 here is CSARGGANYGYTF. CDR3 nucleotides: TGCAGCGCCCGGGGGGGGGCTAACTATGGCTACACCTTC.

The table lists this clonotype with many counts. V and J are TRBV10-3 and TRBJ2-7; 8 nucleotides align to TRBD2. Germline CDR1 reads ENHRY; CDR2 reads SYGVKD. Trimming at V came to 5 bases and at J to 0 bases, leaving 3 bases not matched to a gene. This CDR3 comprises 14 residues. For the CDR3, the DNA is TGTGCCATCAGTAGAGGGACTAGCTCCTACGAGCAGTACTTC. Translation gives CAISRGTSSYEQYF.

This clonotype appeared a few times. The V and J genes are TRBV20-1 and TRBJ1-3; D unresolved. Trimming removed 5 bases from V and 0 bases from J, with 5 bases in between. Germline assignment: CDR1 DFQATT and CDR2 SNEGSKA (reference sequence). The CDR3 is made up of 12 amino acids. CDR3 in DNA: TGCAGTGCTTACTACTCTGGAAACACCATATATTTT. This codes for CSAYYSGNTIYF.

V usage is TRBV6-1 and J usage is TRBJ2-1; 15 positions agree with TRBD2. Germline assignment: CDR1 MNHNS and CDR2 SASEGT. This CDR3 is 15 amino acids long. V dropped 5 bases and J dropped 7; count of bases not matched to a gene: 3. The CDR3 loop reads CASSKGLAGGNEQFF. CDR3 bases: TGTGCCAGCAGTAAGGGACTAGCGGGAGGAAATGAGCAGTTCTTC.

The chain links TRBV2 to TRBJ2-2; D unresolved. The germline CDR1 and CDR2 sequences are SNHLY and FYNNEI. The length of the CDR3 is 12 residues. Trimming pared 5 bases from V and 5 bases from J, leaving 6 bases between. The CDR3 region is CASSRMTGELFF. The CDR3, as DNA: TGTGCCAGCAGTAGGATGACCGGGGAGCTGTTTTTT.

This clonotype was picked up many times. This chain connects TRBV28 to TRBJ1-5; no clear D. The CDR3 sequence is 14 residues long. Between the trimmed V and J ends, which lost 1 base and 3 bases, there was a span of 7 bases. The germline gives CDR1 MDHEN, CDR2 SYDVKM. The CDR3 is CASSLLQPNQPQHF. CDR3 DNA: TGTGCCAGCAGTTTATTGCAGCCCAATCAGCCCCAGCATTTT. Combining the CDR3 with reference TRBV28 and TRBJ1-5 gives the whole variable domain DVKVTQSSRYLVKRTGEKVFLECVQDMDHENMFWYRQDPGLGLRLIYFSYDVKMKEKGDIPEGYSVSREKKERFSLILESASTNQTSMYLCASSLLQPNQPQHFGDGTRLSIL.

The chain is built from TRBV5-1 and TRBJ2-7, with TRBD2 matching 9 bases. J was trimmed by 2 bases and V by 7 bases; bases with no gene match: 7. The CDR3 has 14 amino acids. Per the germline V gene, CDR1 is SGHRS and CDR2 is YFSETQ. The CDR3 sequence is CASCSGSWAYEQYF. The CDR3 region has the DNA TGCGCCAGCTGTAGCGGGAGTTGGGCCTACGAGCAGTACTTC.

The chain employs TRBV12-5 and TRBJ2-3, with D maybe TRBD2 (6 bases). Trimming took off 3 bases at V and 0 bases at J, with 10 bases between the two ends. Germline CDR1 reads LGHNT; CDR2 reads FRNRAP. The CDR3 is 15 residues long. The CDR3, as DNA: TGTGCTAGTGGTTTAGGGACTCCCAGCACAGATACGCAGTATTTT. It is translated as CASGLGTPSTDTQYF.

This clonotype appeared many times. The chain employs TRBV12-3 or TRBV12-4 and TRBJ1-1; D is perhaps TRBD1 (5 bases). The V end lost 7 bases, the J end lost 5 bases, and 14 bases lay between the germline ends. The CDR3 loop spans 13 amino acids. In nucleotides, the CDR3 is TGTGCCAGCAAGAGCAGGGTGGGGACTGAAGCTTTCTTT. Residues: CASKSRVGTEAFF.

The V call is TRBV15, the J call TRBJ2-7; D not certain. The CDR3 extends over 13 amino acids. V lost 5 bases, J lost 5 bases, and 13 bases lay in between. Germline assignment: CDR1 LNHNV and CDR2 YYDKDF (reference sequence). In DNA form, the CDR3 reads TGTGCCACCAGCTTAGGATATTTCCACGAGCAGTACTTC. Amino acid sequence: CATSLGYFHEQYF.

J is TRBJ2-5 and V is TRBV20-1; a weak D match, TRBD2 (5 bases). The CDR3 totals 16 residues. Germline V gene lookup returns CDR1 DFQATT and CDR2 SNEGSKA (reference sequence). The V and J ends lost 0 bases and 5 bases respectively, with 19 bases between them. The CDR3 DNA reads as TGCAGTGCTAGAGATCGAGGGATTAGTCTTCTGGAGACCCAGTACTTC. Encoded protein: CSARDRGISLLETQYF.

This clonotype occurred a few times. The chain is built from TRBV5-5 and TRBJ1-5; D unresolved. V was clipped by 4 bases and J by 7 bases, with 15 bases between them. Germline CDR1 is SGHKS and CDR2 is YYEKEE (reference sequence). This CDR3 comprises 14 residues. CDR3 in DNA: TGTGCCAGCAGCACTGTCTGGCCGGGGCAGCCCCAGCATTTT. Its protein product is CASSTVWPGQPQHF.

This clonotype has ten or more counts. V is TRBV6-1 and J is TRBJ2-7; 8 positions agree with TRBD1. Germline V CDR1 and CDR2: MNHNS, SASEGT. The CDR3 runs 13 residues. With V trimmed by 6 bases and J by 5 bases, 6 bases remained unmatched. CDR3 sequence reads: CASRPGGADEQYF. The CDR3 region has the DNA TGTGCCAGCAGACCAGGGGGCGCGGACGAGCAGTACTTC.